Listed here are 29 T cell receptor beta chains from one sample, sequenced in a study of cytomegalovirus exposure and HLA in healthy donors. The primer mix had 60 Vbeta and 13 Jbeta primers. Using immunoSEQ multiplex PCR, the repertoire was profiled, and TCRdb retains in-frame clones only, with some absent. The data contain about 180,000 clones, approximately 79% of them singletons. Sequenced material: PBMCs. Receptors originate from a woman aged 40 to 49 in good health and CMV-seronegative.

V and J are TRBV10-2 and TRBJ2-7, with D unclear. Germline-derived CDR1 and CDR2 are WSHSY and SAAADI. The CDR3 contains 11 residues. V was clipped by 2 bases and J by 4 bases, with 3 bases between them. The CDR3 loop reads CASSEAYEQYF. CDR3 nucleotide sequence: TGCGCCAGCAGTGAGGCGTACGAGCAGTACTTC.

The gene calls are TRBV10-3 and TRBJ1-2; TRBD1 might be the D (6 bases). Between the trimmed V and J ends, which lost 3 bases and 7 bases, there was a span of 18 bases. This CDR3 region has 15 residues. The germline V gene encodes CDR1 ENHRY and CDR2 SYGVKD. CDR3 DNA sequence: TGTGCCATCAGTGACCATGTTCAGGGGCAGGGTGGCTACACCTTC. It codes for CAISDHVQGQGGYTF.

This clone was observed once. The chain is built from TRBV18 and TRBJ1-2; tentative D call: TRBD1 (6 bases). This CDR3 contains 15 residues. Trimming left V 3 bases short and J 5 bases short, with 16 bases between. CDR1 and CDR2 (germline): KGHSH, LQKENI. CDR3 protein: CASSPYRVLGYGYTF. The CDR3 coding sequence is TGTGCCAGCTCACCCTACAGGGTTTTAGGATATGGCTACACCTTC.

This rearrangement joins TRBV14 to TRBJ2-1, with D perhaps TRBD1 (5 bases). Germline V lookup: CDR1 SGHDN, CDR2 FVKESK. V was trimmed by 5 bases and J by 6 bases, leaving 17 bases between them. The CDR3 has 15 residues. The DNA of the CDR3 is TGTGCCAGCAGCGACGGGTTTTTTAGGGGCAATGAGCAGTTCTTC. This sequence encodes CASSDGFFRGNEQFF.

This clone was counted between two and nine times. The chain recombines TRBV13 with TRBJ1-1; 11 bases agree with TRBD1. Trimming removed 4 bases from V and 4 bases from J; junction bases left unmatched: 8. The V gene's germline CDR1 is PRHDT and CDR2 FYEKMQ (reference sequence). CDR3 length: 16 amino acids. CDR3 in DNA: TGTGCCAGCAGCTCTTTCCCCGGGACAGGGGGCACTGAAGCTTTCTTT. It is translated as CASSSFPGTGGTEAFF.

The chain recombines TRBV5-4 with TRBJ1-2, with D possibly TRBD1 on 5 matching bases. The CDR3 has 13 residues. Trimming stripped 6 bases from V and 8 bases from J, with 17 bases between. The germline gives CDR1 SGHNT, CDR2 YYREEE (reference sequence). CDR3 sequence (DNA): TGTGCCAGCACCTCCAAGGGGTGGCAGGGCTACACCTTC. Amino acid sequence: CASTSKGWQGYTF.

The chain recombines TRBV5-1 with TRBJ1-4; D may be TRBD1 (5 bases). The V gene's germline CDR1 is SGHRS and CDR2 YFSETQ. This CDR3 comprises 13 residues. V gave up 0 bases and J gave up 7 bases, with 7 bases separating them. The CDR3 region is CASSLGGVEKLFF. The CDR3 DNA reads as TGCGCCAGCAGCTTGGGGGGGGTTGAAAAACTGTTTTTT.

The CDR3 sequence: CASSQSDRIPEAFF. In nucleotides, the CDR3 is TGCGCCAGCAGCCAATCGGACAGAATACCTGAAGCTTTCTTT. The chain recombines TRBV4-1 with TRBJ1-1; D is perhaps TRBD1 (6 bases). Germline V gene data show CDR1 as MGHRA and CDR2 as YSYEKL. Deletions cut 2 bases from V and 6 bases from J, with 13 bases between. The CDR3 sequence is 14 residues long.

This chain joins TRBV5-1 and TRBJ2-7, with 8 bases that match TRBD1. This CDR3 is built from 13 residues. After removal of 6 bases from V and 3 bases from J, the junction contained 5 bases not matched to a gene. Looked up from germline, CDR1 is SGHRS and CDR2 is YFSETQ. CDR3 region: CASTPGTGYEQYF. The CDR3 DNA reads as TGCGCCAGCACTCCCGGGACAGGCTACGAGCAGTACTTC.

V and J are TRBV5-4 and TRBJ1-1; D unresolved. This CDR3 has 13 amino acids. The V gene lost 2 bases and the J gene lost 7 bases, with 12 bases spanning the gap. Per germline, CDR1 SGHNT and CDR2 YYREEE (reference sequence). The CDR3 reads CASSFKGVNEAFF. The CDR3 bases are TGTGCCAGCAGCTTCAAGGGAGTTAATGAAGCTTTCTTT.

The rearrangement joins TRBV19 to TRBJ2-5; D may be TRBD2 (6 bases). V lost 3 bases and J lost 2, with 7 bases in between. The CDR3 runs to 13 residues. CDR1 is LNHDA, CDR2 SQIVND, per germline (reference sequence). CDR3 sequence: CASSMGLQETQYF. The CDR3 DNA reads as TGTGCCAGTAGTATGGGACTGCAAGAGACCCAGTACTTC.

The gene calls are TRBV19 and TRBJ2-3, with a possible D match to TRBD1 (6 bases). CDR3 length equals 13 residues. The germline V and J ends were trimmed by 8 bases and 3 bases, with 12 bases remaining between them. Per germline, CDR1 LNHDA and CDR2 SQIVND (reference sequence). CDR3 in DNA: TGTGCCAGTCTAGGTAGGGGGACAGATACGCAGTATTTT. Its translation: CASLGRGTDTQYF.

The CDR3 loop reads CASSLTGPGLAGPPFF. CDR3 nucleotide sequence: TGTGCCAGCAGTTTGACGGGGCCAGGACTAGCGGGGCCCCCGTTCTTC. The chain carries TRBV28 and TRBJ2-1, with TRBD2 matching over 12 bases. Trimming cost V 3 bases and J 15 bases; bases outside gene matches: 15. The CDR3 runs 16 residues. Germline assignment: CDR1 MDHEN and CDR2 SYDVKM.

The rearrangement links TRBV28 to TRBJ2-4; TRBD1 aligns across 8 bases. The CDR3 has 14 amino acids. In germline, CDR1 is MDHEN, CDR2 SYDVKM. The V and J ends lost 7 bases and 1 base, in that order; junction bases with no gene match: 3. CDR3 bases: TGTGCCAGCAACCGACAGGGGGCCAAAAACATTCAGTACTTC. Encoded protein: CASNRQGAKNIQYF.

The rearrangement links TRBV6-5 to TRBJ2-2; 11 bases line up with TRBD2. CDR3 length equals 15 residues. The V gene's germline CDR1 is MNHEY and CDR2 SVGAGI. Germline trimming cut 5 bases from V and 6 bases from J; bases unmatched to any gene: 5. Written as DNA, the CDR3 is TGTGCCAGCAGTGCTAGCGGGAGGTTGGCCGGGGAGCTGTTTTTT. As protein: CASSASGRLAGELFF.

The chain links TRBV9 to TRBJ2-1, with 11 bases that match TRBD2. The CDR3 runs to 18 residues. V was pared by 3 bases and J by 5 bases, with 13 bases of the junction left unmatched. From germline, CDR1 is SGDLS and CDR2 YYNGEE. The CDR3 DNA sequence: TGTGCCAGCAGCGGGGGGGCACTAGCGGGAGAGGTCCACAATGAGCAGTTCTTC. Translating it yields CASSGGALAGEVHNEQFF.

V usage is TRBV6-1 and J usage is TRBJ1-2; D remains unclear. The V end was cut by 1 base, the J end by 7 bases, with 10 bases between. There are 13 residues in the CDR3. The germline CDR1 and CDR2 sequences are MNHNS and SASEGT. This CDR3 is CASSEGMERGYTF. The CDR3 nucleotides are TGTGCCAGCAGTGAAGGGATGGAGCGTGGCTACACCTTC.

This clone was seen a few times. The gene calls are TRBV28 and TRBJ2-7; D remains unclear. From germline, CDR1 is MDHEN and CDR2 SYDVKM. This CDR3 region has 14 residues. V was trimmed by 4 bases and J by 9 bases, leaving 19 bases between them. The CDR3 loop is CASSSQTPLQRQYF. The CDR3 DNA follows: TGTGCCAGCAGTTCTCAAACCCCCCTTCAGCGGCAGTACTTC.

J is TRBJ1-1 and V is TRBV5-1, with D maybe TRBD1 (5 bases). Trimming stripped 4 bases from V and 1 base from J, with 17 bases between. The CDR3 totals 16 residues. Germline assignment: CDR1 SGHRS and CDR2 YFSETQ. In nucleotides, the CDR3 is TGCGCCAGCAGCCCACTGGGGCATGGCTCGAACACTGAAGCTTTCTTT. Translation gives CASSPLGHGSNTEAFF.

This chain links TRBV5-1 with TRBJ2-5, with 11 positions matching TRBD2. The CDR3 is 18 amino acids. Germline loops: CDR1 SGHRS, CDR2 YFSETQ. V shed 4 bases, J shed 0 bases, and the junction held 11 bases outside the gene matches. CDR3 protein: CASSISSGGSLYQETQYF. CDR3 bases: TGCGCCAGCAGCATCTCTAGCGGGGGGTCCCTGTACCAAGAGACCCAGTACTTC.

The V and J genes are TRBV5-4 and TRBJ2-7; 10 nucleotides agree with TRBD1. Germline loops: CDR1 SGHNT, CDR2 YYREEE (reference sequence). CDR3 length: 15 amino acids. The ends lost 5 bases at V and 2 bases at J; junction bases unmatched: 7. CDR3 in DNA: TGTGCCAGCAGTCCCGGACAGGGGGGAGCCTACGAGCAGTACTTC. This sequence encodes CASSPGQGGAYEQYF.

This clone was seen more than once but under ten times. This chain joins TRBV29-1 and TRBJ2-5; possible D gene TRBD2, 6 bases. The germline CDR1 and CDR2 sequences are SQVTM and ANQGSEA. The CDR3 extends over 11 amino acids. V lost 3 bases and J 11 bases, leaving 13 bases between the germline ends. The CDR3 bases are TGCAGCGTTGAGGAGGGTTCGGGGCAGTACTTC. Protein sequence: CSVEEGSGQYF.

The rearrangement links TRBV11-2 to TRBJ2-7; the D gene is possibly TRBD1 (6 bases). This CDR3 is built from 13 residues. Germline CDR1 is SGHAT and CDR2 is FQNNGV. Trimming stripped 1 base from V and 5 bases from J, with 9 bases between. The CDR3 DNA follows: TGTGCCAGCAGCTTAGTGTACAGGGACGAGCAGTACTTC. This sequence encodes CASSLVYRDEQYF.

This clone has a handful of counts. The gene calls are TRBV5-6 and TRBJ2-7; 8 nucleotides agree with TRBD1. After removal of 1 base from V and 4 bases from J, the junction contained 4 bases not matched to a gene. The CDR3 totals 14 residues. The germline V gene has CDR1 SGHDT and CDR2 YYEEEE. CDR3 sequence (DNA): TGTGCCAGCAGCTTGCCAGGGGGCAGGTACGAGCAGTACTTC. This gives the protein CASSLPGGRYEQYF.

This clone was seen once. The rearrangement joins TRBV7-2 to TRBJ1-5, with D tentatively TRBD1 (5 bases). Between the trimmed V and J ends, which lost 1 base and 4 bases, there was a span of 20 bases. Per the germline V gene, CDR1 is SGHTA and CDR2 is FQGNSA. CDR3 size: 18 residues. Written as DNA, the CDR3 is TGTGCCAGCAGCTTAGGGCGGGGTAAGGGGCCAGTTAATCAGCCCCAGCATTTT. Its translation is CASSLGRGKGPVNQPQHF.

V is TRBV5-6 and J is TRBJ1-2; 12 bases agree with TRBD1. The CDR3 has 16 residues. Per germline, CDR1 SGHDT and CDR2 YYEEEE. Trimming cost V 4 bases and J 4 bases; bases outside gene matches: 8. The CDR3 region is CASSLGQGAPGYGYTF. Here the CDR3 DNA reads TGTGCCAGCAGCCTGGGACAGGGGGCGCCGGGCTATGGCTACACCTTC.

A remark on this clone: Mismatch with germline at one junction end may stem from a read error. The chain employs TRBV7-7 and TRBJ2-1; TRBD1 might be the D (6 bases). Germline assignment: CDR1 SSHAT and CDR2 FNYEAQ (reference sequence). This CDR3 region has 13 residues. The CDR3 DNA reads TGTGCTAGCAGCTTATTAGAACAGGGTGAGCAGTTCTTC. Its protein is CASSLLEQGEQFF.

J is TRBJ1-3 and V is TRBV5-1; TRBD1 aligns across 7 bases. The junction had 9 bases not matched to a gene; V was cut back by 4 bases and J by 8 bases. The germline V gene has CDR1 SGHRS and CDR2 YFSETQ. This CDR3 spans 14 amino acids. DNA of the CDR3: TGCGCCAGCAGCCCGGGGACAGTTGTGGACACCATATATTTT. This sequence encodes CASSPGTVVDTIYF.

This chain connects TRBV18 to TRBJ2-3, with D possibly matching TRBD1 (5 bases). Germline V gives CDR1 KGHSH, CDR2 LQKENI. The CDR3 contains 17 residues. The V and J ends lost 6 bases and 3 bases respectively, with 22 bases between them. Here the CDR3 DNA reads TGTGCCAGCTCCCCAACAGTGACAGAGACCCGGACAGATACGCAGTATTTT. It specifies CASSPTVTETRTDTQYF.